A single sample is the source of the 32 T cell receptor beta chains below, sequenced in a study of cytomegalovirus exposure and HLA in healthy donors. The PCR was carried out with 60 Vbeta primers and 13 Jbeta primers. TCRdb keeps only in-frame clones here, not all; method: immunoSEQ multiplex PCR. The data contain about 140,000 clones, under 80% of them singletons. The sample taken for sequencing was PBMCs. All receptors derive from a male donor in good health and CMV-seronegative.

The chain recombines TRBV5-1 with TRBJ1-2; TRBD1 might be the D (5 bases). The CDR3 sequence is 12 residues long. CDR1 and CDR2 from the germline V gene are SGHRS and YFSETQ. V lost 4 bases and J 5 bases, leaving 9 bases between the germline ends. In DNA, the CDR3 is TGCGCCAGCAGCGGGACTGATTATGGCTACACCTTC. It yields the protein CASSGTDYGYTF.

V gene TRBV6-6 combines with J gene TRBJ1-2, with 10 nucleotides matching TRBD1. Losses at the gene ends were 10 bases for V and 5 bases for J; bases not matched to a gene: 4. The CDR3 totals 12 residues. Germline V gene lookup returns CDR1 MNHNY and CDR2 SVGAGI (reference sequence). The CDR3 DNA is TGTGCCAATAGACAGGGGGCTTATGGCTACACCTTC. The encoded protein is CANRQGAYGYTF.

The chain carries TRBV9 and TRBJ1-1; the D is unclear. Per the germline V gene, CDR1 is SGDLS and CDR2 is YYNGEE. Trimming left V 0 bases short and J 3 bases short, with 12 bases between. There are 15 residues in the CDR3. The CDR3 region has the DNA TGTGCCAGCAGCGTAGGCTCCCTTGGCCACACTGAAGCTTTCTTT. It encodes CASSVGSLGHTEAFF.

The chain joins TRBV2 to TRBJ1-2; maybe TRBD1 (5 bases). Germline values: CDR1 SNHLY, CDR2 FYNNEI. Trimming stripped 6 bases from V and 4 bases from J, with 12 bases between. CDR3 length equals 13 residues. This CDR3 is CASSPRQSYGYTF. The CDR3 region has the DNA TGTGCCAGCAGCCCCAGACAGAGCTATGGCTACACCTTC.

The chain carries TRBV30 and TRBJ2-7; 15 bases are shared with TRBD2. Per the germline V gene, CDR1 is GTSNPN and CDR2 is SVGIG (reference sequence). CDR3 length: 17 amino acids. The ends lost 5 bases at V and 4 bases at J; junction bases unmatched: 12. The CDR3 spells CAWRALRTSGRAYEQYF. The CDR3 DNA follows: TGTGCCTGGCGTGCGCTACGGACTAGCGGGAGGGCTTACGAGCAGTACTTC.

The chain is built from TRBV4-3 and TRBJ1-2; D remains unclear. V was cut by 0 bases and J by 4 bases, with 12 bases left in between. Germline CDR1 reads LGHNA; CDR2 reads YSLEER. This CDR3 is 15 amino acids long. CDR3 residues: CASSQDVNSLYGYTF. The CDR3 DNA is TGCGCCAGCAGCCAAGATGTGAACAGCCTCTATGGCTACACCTTC.

This rearrangement joins TRBV5-1 to TRBJ1-5, with D possibly being TRBD1 (6 bases). Per the germline V gene, CDR1 is SGHRS and CDR2 is YFSETQ. Trimming shortened V by 4 bases and J by 4 bases, and 9 bases separated the two germline ends. There are 13 residues in the CDR3. This CDR3 reads CASSQDRNQPQHF. The DNA for the CDR3 is TGCGCCAGCAGCCAAGACAGGAATCAGCCCCAGCATTTT.

The chain uses TRBV29-1 and TRBJ2-1, with TRBD1 matching over 9 bases. This CDR3 is 12 amino acids long. From germline, CDR1 is SQVTM and CDR2 ANQGSEA. J gave up 5 bases and V 6 bases, and 2 bases lay outside the gene matches. The CDR3: CSVRQGDNEQFF. The CDR3 nucleotides read TGCAGCGTGAGACAGGGGGACAATGAGCAGTTCTTC.

The chain employs TRBV5-1 and TRBJ1-1; the D is unclear. Trimming left V 5 bases short and J 2 bases short, with 10 bases between. The CDR3 consists of 13 residues. Germline loops: CDR1 SGHRS, CDR2 YFSETQ. DNA for the CDR3: TGCGCCAGCAGGGAGGTTTCTAACACTGAAGCTTTCTTT. Residues: CASREVSNTEAFF.

The genes are TRBV7-9 and TRBJ1-1; weak D call: TRBD1 (5 bases). V dropped 0 bases and J dropped 0 bases, with 8 bases sitting between them. In germline, CDR1 is SEHNR, CDR2 FQNEAQ (reference sequence). There are 15 residues in the CDR3. Here the CDR3 reads CASSLADKMNTEAFF. CDR3 in DNA: TGTGCCAGCAGCTTAGCGGACAAGATGAACACTGAAGCTTTCTTT.

V and J are TRBV7-9 and TRBJ1-1, with 8 bases fitting TRBD1. V gave up 4 bases and J gave up 5 bases; unmatched junction bases: 9. Per germline, CDR1 SEHNR and CDR2 FQNEAQ (reference sequence). The CDR3 runs to 15 residues. The CDR3 spells CASSSRQGAQTEAFF. CDR3 bases: TGTGCCAGCAGCTCTCGTCAGGGGGCACAGACTGAAGCTTTCTTT.

This clone was seen a handful of times. This chain connects TRBV25-1 to TRBJ2-5, with 7 bases fitting TRBD1. V was pared by 4 bases and J by 4 bases, with 9 bases of the junction left unmatched. Germline CDR1 MGHDK, CDR2 SYGVNS. The CDR3 is made up of 15 amino acids. As DNA, the CDR3 is TGTGCCAGCAGTGCCGACAGGGATTCGGGAGAGACCCAGTACTTC. As protein: CASSADRDSGETQYF.

This sequence joins TRBV7-3 and TRBJ2-2, with 10 nucleotides matching TRBD2. V lost 3 bases, J lost 5 bases, and 12 bases stayed unmatched. This CDR3 has 18 residues. The germline CDR1 and CDR2 sequences are SGHTA and FQGTGA. The CDR3 spells CASSLQPLAGGYTGELFF. CDR3 nucleotides: TGTGCCAGCAGCTTGCAACCCTTAGCGGGGGGTTATACCGGGGAGCTGTTTTTT.

Remarks on this clone: Other DNA sequences in this sample translate to the same CDR3. This chain joins TRBV15 and TRBJ2-7, with D perhaps matching TRBD2 (5 bases). This CDR3 has 14 residues. With 0 bases removed from V and 0 bases from J, the gap between germline ends came to 6 bases. Looked up from germline, CDR1 is LNHNV and CDR2 is YYDKDF (reference sequence). The CDR3 here is CATSRDRGSYEQYF. The CDR3 DNA reads TGTGCCACCAGCAGAGATCGGGGCTCCTACGAGCAGTACTTC.

The chain joins TRBV9 to TRBJ1-2, with a possible D match to TRBD1 (6 bases). The CDR3 has 13 residues. Germline CDR1 and CDR2: SGDLS and YYNGEE. The V end lost 4 bases, the J end lost 8 bases, and 15 bases lay between the germline ends. This CDR3 is CASSPLGARGYTF. Written as DNA, the CDR3 is TGTGCCAGCAGCCCCCTGGGGGCGAGGGGCTACACCTTC. The whole variable domain, remainder taken from reference TRBV9 and TRBJ1-2, is DSGVTQTPKHLITATGQRVTLRCSPRSGDLSVYWYQQSLDQGLQFLIQYYNGEERAKGNILERFSAQQFPDLHSELNLSSLELGDSALYFCASSPLGARGYTFGSGTRLTVV.

As DNA, the CDR3 is TGTGCCAGCTCACCGACAGATAGCAATCAGCCCCAGCATTTT. Protein product: CASSPTDSNQPQHF. V and J are TRBV18 and TRBJ1-5, with D possibly matching TRBD1 (5 bases). V was pared by 3 bases and J by 0 bases, with 6 bases between. CDR3 length: 14 residues. Germline CDR1 reads KGHSH; CDR2 reads LQKENI.

The chain has TRBV5-1 and TRBJ1-2, with a possible D match to TRBD1 (6 bases). V lost 0 bases to trimming and J lost 3 bases, with 12 bases between them. This CDR3 region has 15 residues. Germline loops: CDR1 SGHRS, CDR2 YFSETQ. The CDR3 sequence is CASSLARGGYYGYTF. CDR3 coding DNA: TGCGCCAGCAGCTTGGCCAGGGGAGGGTACTATGGCTACACCTTC.

This rearrangement joins TRBV30 to TRBJ2-7; 7 nucleotides align to TRBD1. J gave up 4 bases and V 3 bases, and 15 bases lay outside the gene matches. The CDR3 is made up of 16 amino acids. Germline loops: CDR1 GTSNPN, CDR2 SVGIG (reference sequence). The CDR3 sequence: CAWSQTLTGTPYEQYF. CDR3 in DNA: TGTGCCTGGAGCCAAACCTTGACAGGGACCCCTTACGAGCAGTACTTC.

V usage is TRBV18 and J usage is TRBJ1-1; a possible D gene is TRBD1 (5 bases). This CDR3 spans 13 amino acids. CDR1 and CDR2 from the germline V gene are KGHSH and LQKENI. Between the trimmed V and J ends, which lost 4 bases and 3 bases, there was a span of 9 bases. CDR3 residues: CASSRDSYTEAFF. The DNA of the CDR3 is TGTGCCAGCTCACGGGACTCTTACACTGAAGCTTTCTTT.

This clone was seen only once. The chain links TRBV4-3 to TRBJ1-4; D is possibly TRBD1 (6 bases). The V gene's germline CDR1 is LGHNA and CDR2 YSLEER. The V end lost 0 bases, the J end lost 8 bases, and 16 bases lay between the germline ends. The CDR3 length is 16 residues. The CDR3 sequence is CASSQDVPGGTEKLFF. Here the CDR3 DNA reads TGCGCCAGCAGCCAAGACGTTCCGGGGGGGACAGAAAAACTGTTTTTT.

This clone was detected only a few times. The V call is TRBV27, the J call TRBJ2-7; TRBD2 aligns across 11 bases. The trim removed 2 bases at V and 2 bases at J, leaving 14 bases unmatched. CDR3 length: 19 residues. The V gene's germline CDR1 is MNHEY and CDR2 SMNVEV (reference sequence). The CDR3 region is CASSLGLAGGSRGPYEQYF. The CDR3 DNA reads TGTGCCAGCAGTTTAGGGCTAGCGGGAGGTTCAAGGGGACCCTACGAGCAGTACTTC.

CDR3 protein: CASGRDRGYGYTF. The DNA of the CDR3 is TGTGCCAGCGGGAGGGACAGGGGGTATGGCTACACCTTC. V gene TRBV2 combines with J gene TRBJ1-2; 11 nucleotides agree with TRBD1. This CDR3 has 13 residues. Unmatched junction bases numbered 4, after V lost 8 bases and J lost 5 bases. Germline V gene data show CDR1 as SNHLY and CDR2 as FYNNEI.

The rearrangement links TRBV6-5 to TRBJ1-3; D is possibly TRBD1 (5 bases). The V gene's germline CDR1 is MNHEY and CDR2 SVGAGI. V lost 2 bases, J lost 0 bases, and 8 bases lay in between. The CDR3 loop spans 15 amino acids. CDR3: CASSYGASSGNTIYF. The CDR3 DNA reads TGTGCCAGCAGTTACGGGGCGAGCTCTGGAAACACCATATATTTT.

With regard to this clone: An end of the junction differs from the germline gene, which may be a read error. The chain's CDR3 is CASSPIPGTGSGLDTEAFF. Here the CDR3 DNA reads TGTGCTAGCAGCCCAATACCCGGGACAGGAAGCGGACTCGACACTGAAGCTTTCTTT. The chain uses TRBV7-7 and TRBJ1-1; 8 bases line up with TRBD1. The CDR3 runs to 19 residues. Germline CDR1 and CDR2: SSHAT and FNYEAQ (reference sequence).

V and J are TRBV30 and TRBJ1-3; D possibly corresponds to TRBD1 (5 bases). The CDR3 runs 18 residues. Germline V CDR1 and CDR2: GTSNPN, SVGIG (reference sequence). Trimming took 4 bases from V and 4 from J, leaving 26 bases between them. The CDR3 bases are TGTGCCTGGACTGGAGGGTTTTTCGGCACAGGTTCCGGAAACACCATATATTTT. It yields the protein CAWTGGFFGTGSGNTIYF.

The rearrangement links TRBV18 to TRBJ1-1; 9 bases agree with TRBD1. With 3 bases clipped from V and 10 bases from J, the junction kept 12 bases outside the gene matches. The CDR3 totals 15 residues. Germline V lookup: CDR1 KGHSH, CDR2 LQKENI. CDR3: CASSPSGQGSPPAFF. DNA of the CDR3: TGTGCCAGCTCACCCTCGGGACAGGGTTCACCCCCAGCTTTCTTT.

The chain is built from TRBV27 and TRBJ2-5, with D maybe TRBD2 (5 bases). V was pared by 7 bases and J by 5 bases, with 17 bases between. The CDR3 sequence is 14 residues long. Germline CDR1 MNHEY, CDR2 SMNVEV (reference sequence). The CDR3 DNA follows: TGTGCCAGCAAGCGGCTAAGTGCCATGGAGACCCAGTACTTC. Translated, it gives CASKRLSAMETQYF.

The chain has TRBV5-6 and TRBJ1-1; D uncertain. V was trimmed by 0 bases and J by 2 bases, leaving 11 bases between them. CDR1 and CDR2 (germline): SGHDT, YYEEEE. This CDR3 is 15 amino acids long. The CDR3 nucleotides read TGTGCCAGCAGCTTGGAGGGAGTACTAAACACTGAAGCTTTCTTT. It codes for CASSLEGVLNTEAFF.

V gene TRBV25-1 combines with J gene TRBJ1-1; no definite D call. Germline CDR1 MGHDK, CDR2 SYGVNS. V lost 5 bases and J lost 1, with 8 bases in between. This CDR3 spans 13 amino acids. CDR3 nucleotide sequence: TGTGCCAGCAGTCTCAGTGGGAACACTGAAGCTTTCTTT. Encoded protein: CASSLSGNTEAFF.

This chain connects TRBV30 to TRBJ2-7; TRBD1 is a possible D gene (6 bases). Germline V lookup: CDR1 GTSNPN, CDR2 SVGIG (reference sequence). V shed 0 bases and J shed 3 bases, with 9 bases lying between them. The CDR3 is 13 residues long. CDR3 sequence reads: CAWSVYRDYEQYF. CDR3 coding DNA: TGTGCCTGGAGTGTCTACAGGGACTACGAGCAGTACTTC.

The rearrangement links TRBV6-5 to TRBJ2-7, with 9 bases matching TRBD1. This CDR3 is 14 amino acids long. Germline V CDR1 and CDR2: MNHEY, SVGAGI. V was pared by 6 bases and J by 4 bases, with 7 bases of the junction left unmatched. The CDR3 region is CASSPTGGRYEQYF. CDR3 DNA sequence: TGTGCCAGCAGCCCTACAGGGGGCAGGTACGAGCAGTACTTC.

Only a few counts were recorded for this clone. This chain uses TRBV19 with TRBJ2-1; 10 bases are a match to TRBD1. The V segment lost 6 bases and the J segment 5 bases; nucleotides outside the gene matches: 13. This CDR3 contains 17 residues. Germline loops: CDR1 LNHDA, CDR2 SQIVND (reference sequence). The CDR3 nucleotides read TGTGCCAGTAGAAGTCGACCCGGGACAGGGGAGGACAATGAGCAGTTCTTC. Its protein is CASRSRPGTGEDNEQFF. The full variable domain, completed using reference TRBV19 and TRBJ2-1, is DGGITQSPKYLFRKEGQNVTLSCEQNLNHDAMYWYRQDPGQGLRLIYYSQIVNDFQKGDIAEGYSVSREKKESFPLTVTSAQKNPTAFYLCASRSRPGTGEDNEQFFGPGTRLTVL.